What follows is one T cell receptor beta chain and its context. This entry is derived from a study of blood T cell repertoires in COVID-19. About the research overall: Donors in the United States, Italy and Spain gave samples during acute or convalescent COVID-19. T cells, B-cell-depleted T cells, or PBMCs provided the cDNA or gDNA that served as material.

The CDR3 spans 16 residues. Per germline, CDR1 SEHNR and CDR2 FQNEAQ (reference sequence). Trimming cost V 5 bases and J 1 base; bases outside gene matches: 4. Under the authors' procedure: Reference gene primers were amplified, and this amplification served to estimate nucleated cell counts. The data were produced by immunoSEQ multiplex PCR, yet TCRdb's version contains in-frame clones alone and is incomplete. From that table come the V and J calls and clone size; the DNA was used to work out D and trimming. The sample shows 150,000 or so clones, roughly 93% of them seen only once. The sample consisted of peripheral blood. The genes are TRBV7-9 and TRBJ2-2, with 10 bases identical to TRBD1. This TCR derives from a woman between 45 and 65 years old with acute or convalescent COVID-19. DNA of the CDR3: TGTGCCAGCAGCCCCGGGACAGGGGTGAACACCGGGGAGCTGTTTTTT. It encodes CASSPGTGVNTGELFF.